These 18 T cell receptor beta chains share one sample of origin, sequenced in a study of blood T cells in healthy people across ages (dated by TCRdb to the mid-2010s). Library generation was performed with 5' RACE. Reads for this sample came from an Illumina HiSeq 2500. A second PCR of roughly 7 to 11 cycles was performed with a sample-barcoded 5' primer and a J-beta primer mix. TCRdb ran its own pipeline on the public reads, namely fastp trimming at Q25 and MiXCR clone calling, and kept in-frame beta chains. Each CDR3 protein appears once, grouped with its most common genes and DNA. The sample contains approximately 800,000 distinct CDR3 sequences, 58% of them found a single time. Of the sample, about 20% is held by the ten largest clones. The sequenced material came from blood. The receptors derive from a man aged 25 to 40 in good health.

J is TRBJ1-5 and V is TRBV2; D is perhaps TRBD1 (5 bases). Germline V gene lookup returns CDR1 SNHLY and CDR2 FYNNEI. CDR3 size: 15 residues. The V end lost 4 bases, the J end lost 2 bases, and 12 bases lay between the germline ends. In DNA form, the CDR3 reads TGTGCCAGCAGTGGCGGAAGGGGTGGCAATCAGCCCCAGCATTTT. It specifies CASSGGRGGNQPQHF.

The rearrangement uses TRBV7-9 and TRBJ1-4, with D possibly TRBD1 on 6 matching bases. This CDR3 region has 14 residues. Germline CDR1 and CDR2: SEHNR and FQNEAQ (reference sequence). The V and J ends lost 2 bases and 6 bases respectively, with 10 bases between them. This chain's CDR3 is CASSLRQGYEKLFF. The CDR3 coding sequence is TGTGCCAGCAGCTTAAGGCAGGGGTATGAAAAACTGTTTTTT. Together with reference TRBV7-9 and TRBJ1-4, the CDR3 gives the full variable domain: DTGVSQNPRHKITKRGQNVTFRCDPISEHNRLYWYRQTLGQGPEFLTYFQNEAQLEKSRLLSDRFSAERPKGSFSTLEIQRTEQGDSAMYLCASSLRQGYEKLFFGSGTQLSVL.

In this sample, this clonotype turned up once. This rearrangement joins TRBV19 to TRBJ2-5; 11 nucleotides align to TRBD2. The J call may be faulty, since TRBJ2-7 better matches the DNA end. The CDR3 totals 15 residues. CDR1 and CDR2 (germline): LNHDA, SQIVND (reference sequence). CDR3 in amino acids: CASSRGTSGLSEQYF. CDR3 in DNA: TGTGCCAGTTCTCGGGGGACTAGCGGCCTCAGCGAGCAGTACTTC.

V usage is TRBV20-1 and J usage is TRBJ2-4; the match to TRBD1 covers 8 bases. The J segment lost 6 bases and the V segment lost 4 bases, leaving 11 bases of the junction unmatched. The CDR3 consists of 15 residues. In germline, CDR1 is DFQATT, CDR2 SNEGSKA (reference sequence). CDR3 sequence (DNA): TGCAGTGCTACCCATCAGGGGGCACTTCTAAACATTCAGTACTTC. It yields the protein CSATHQGALLNIQYF.

Written as DNA, the CDR3 is TGCAGTGCTAACAGGGCATGGCTGGTAGAGCAGTACTTC. Translation gives CSANRAWLVEQYF. The chain is built from TRBV20-1 and TRBJ2-7; D is perhaps TRBD1 (6 bases). Germline V CDR1 and CDR2: DFQATT, SNEGSKA (reference sequence). This CDR3 has 13 residues. V was clipped by 4 bases and J by 7 bases, with 17 bases between them.

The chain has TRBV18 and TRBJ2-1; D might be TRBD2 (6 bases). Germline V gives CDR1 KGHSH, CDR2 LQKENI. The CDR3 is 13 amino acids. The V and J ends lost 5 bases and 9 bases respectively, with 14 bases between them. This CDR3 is CASSRGDSAEQFF. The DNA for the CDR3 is TGTGCCAGCTCAAGAGGGGACTCCGCTGAGCAGTTCTTC.

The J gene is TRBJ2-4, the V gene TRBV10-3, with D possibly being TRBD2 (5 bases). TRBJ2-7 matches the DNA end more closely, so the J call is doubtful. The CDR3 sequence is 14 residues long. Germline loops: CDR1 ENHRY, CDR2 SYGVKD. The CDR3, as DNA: TGTGCCATCAGTAACCCGGGGAAGGGTGACGAGCAGTACTTC. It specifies CAISNPGKGDEQYF.

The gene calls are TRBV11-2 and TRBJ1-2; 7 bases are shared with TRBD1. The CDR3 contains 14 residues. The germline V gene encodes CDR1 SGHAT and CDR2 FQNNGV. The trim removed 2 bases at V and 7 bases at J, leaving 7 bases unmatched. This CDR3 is CASSLSDRVGGYTF. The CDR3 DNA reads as TGTGCCAGCAGCTTATCCGACAGGGTTGGTGGCTACACCTTC.

The CDR3 DNA reads as TGTGCCAGCAGTGATGTTCGACTAGCGGGGACATCAGATACGCAGTATTTT. It specifies CASSDVRLAGTSDTQYF. The chain links TRBV2 to TRBJ2-3; TRBD2 matches 11 bases. The CDR3 has 17 residues. Trimming removed 3 bases from V and 4 bases from J; junction bases left unmatched: 9. Germline V CDR1 and CDR2: SNHLY, FYNNEI.

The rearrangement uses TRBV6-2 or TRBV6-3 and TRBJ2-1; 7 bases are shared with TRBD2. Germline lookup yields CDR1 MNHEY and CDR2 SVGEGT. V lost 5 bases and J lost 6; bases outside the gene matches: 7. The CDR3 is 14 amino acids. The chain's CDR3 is CASSVSGASNEQFF. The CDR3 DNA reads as TGTGCCAGCAGTGTAAGCGGGGCCTCCAATGAGCAGTTCTTC.

CDR3: CSAFGGDRLLEQYF. In DNA, the CDR3 is TGCAGTGCCTTTGGAGGGGACAGGCTCCTCGAGCAGTACTTC. The rearrangement links TRBV29-1 to TRBJ2-7, with TRBD1 identical over 8 bases. There are 14 residues in the CDR3. In germline, CDR1 is SQVTM, CDR2 ANQGSEA.

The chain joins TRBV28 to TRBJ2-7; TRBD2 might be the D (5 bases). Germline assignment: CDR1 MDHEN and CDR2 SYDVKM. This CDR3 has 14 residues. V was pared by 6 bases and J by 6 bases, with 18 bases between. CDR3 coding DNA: TGTGCCAGCAGAATCCAACAGTCCCGGGGCGAGCAGTACTTC. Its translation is CASRIQQSRGEQYF.

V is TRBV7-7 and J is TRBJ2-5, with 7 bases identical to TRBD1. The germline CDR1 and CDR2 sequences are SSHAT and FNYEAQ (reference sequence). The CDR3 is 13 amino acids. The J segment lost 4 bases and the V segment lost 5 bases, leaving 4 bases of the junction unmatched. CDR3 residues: CASSHGTAETQYF. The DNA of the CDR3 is TGTGCCAGCAGCCACGGGACAGCAGAGACCCAGTACTTC.

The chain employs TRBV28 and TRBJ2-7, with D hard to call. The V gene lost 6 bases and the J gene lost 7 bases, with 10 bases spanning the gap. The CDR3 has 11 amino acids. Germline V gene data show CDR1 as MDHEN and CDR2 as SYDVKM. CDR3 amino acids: CASSKIGEQYF. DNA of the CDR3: TGTGCCAGCAGCAAGATAGGGGAGCAGTACTTC.

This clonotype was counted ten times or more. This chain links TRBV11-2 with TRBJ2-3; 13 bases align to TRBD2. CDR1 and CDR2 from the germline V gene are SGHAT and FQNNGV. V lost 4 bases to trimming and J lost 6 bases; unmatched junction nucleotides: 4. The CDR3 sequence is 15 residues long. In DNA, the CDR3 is TGTGCCAGCAGCTGGACTAGCGGGGGACGGGATACGCAGTATTTT. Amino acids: CASSWTSGGRDTQYF. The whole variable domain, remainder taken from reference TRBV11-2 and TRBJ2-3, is EAGVAQSPRYKIIEKRQSVAFWCNPISGHATLYWYQQILGQGPKLLIQFQNNGVVDDSQLPKDRFSAERLKGVDSTLKIQPAKLEDSAVYLCASSWTSGGRDTQYFGPGTRLTVL.

The chain's CDR3 is CASSQIGVGDGYTF. In nucleotides, the CDR3 is TGCGCCAGCAGCCAGATAGGGGTGGGGGACGGCTACACCTTC. V gene TRBV4-1 combines with J gene TRBJ1-2, with D possibly matching TRBD1 (5 bases). The V end was cut by 3 bases, the J end by 8 bases, with 16 bases between. Germline lookup yields CDR1 MGHRA and CDR2 YSYEKL. The CDR3 has 14 residues.

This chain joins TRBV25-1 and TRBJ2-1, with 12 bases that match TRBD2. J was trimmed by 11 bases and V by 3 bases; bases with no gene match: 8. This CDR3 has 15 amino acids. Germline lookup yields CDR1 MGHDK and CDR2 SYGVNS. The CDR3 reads CASSDPGLAGHQQFF. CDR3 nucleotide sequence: TGTGCCAGCAGTGACCCGGGACTAGCGGGCCACCAGCAGTTCTTC.

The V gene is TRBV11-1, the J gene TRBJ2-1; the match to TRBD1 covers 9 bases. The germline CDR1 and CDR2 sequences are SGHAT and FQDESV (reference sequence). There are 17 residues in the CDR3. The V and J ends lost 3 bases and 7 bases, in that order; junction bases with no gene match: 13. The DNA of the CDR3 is TGTGCCAGCAGCTTTTTCCCCGGGGACAGGGTCGGAAATGAGCAGTTCTTC. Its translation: CASSFFPGDRVGNEQFF.